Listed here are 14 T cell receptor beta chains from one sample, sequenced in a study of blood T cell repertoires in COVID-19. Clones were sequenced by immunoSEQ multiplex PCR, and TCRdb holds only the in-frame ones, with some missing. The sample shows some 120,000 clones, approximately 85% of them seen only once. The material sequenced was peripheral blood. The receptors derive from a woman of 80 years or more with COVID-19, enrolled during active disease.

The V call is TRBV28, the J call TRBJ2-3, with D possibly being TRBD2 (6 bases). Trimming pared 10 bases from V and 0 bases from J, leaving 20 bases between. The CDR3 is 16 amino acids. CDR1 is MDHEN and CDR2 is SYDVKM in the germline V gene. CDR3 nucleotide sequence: TGTGCCACCCAGGCCTCGATAGCGGCTAGCACAGATACGCAGTATTTT. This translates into CATQASIAASTDTQYF.

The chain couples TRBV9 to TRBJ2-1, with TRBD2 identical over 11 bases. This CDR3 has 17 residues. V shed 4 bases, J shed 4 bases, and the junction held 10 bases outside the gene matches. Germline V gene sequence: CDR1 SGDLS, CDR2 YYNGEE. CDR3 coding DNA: TGTGCCAGCAGCCCCAACCTACTAGCGGGAGTTTACAATGAGCAGTTCTTC. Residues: CASSPNLLAGVYNEQFF.

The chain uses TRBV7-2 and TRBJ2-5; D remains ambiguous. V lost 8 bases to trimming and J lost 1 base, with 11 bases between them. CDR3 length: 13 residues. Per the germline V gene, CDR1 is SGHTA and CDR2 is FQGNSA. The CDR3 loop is CASGLAVQETQYF. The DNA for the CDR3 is TGTGCCAGCGGTCTCGCAGTCCAAGAGACCCAGTACTTC.

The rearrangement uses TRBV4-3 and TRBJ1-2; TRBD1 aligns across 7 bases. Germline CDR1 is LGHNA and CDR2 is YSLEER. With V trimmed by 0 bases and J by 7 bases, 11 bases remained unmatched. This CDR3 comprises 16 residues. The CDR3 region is CASSQDGQVPSSGYTF. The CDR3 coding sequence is TGCGCCAGCAGCCAAGATGGACAGGTGCCTTCTTCTGGCTACACCTTC.

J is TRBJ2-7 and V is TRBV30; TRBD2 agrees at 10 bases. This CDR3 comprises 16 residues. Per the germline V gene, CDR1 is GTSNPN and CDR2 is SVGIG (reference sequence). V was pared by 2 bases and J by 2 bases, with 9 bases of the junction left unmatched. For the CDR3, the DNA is TGTGCCTGGAGTCCCGGGACTAGCGAGACAGCCTACGAGCAGTACTTC. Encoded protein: CAWSPGTSETAYEQYF.

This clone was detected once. The CDR3: CASSSGLGNQPQHF. The CDR3 bases are TGTGCCAGCAGCTCAGGGTTGGGTAATCAGCCCCAGCATTTT. This rearrangement joins TRBV7-9 to TRBJ1-5, with D possibly matching TRBD1 (5 bases). This CDR3 comprises 14 residues. Germline-derived CDR1 and CDR2 are SEHNR and FQNEAQ (reference sequence). V lost 4 bases and J lost 4, with 11 bases in between.

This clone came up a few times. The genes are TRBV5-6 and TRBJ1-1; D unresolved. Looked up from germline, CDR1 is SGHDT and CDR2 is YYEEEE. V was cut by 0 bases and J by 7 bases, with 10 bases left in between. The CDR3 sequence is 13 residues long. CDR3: CASSLDASGEAFF. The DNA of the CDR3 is TGTGCCAGCAGCTTGGACGCATCCGGTGAAGCTTTCTTT.

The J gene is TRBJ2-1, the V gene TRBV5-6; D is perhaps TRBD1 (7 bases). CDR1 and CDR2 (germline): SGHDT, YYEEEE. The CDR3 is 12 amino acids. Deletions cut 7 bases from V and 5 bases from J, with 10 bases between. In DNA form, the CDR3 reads TGTGCCAGCCGCAGGGGGGACAATGAGCAGTTCTTC. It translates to CASRRGDNEQFF.

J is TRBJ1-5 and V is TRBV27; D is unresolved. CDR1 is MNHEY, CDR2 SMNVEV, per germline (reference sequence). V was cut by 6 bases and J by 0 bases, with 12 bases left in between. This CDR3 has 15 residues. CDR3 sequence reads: CASSSFASSNQPQHF. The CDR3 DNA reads TGTGCCAGCAGCTCTTTCGCTAGTAGCAATCAGCCCCAGCATTTT.

CDR3 coding DNA: TGTGCCAGCAGCCCCGAGGGAGCGCTCATGGGGAATTCACCCCTCCACTTT. Protein: CASSPEGALMGNSPLHF. The chain links TRBV9 to TRBJ1-6; D is uncertain. Germline lookup yields CDR1 SGDLS and CDR2 YYNGEE. The ends were cut back, 4 bases at V and 7 bases at J, with 21 bases in the middle. The CDR3 runs 17 residues.

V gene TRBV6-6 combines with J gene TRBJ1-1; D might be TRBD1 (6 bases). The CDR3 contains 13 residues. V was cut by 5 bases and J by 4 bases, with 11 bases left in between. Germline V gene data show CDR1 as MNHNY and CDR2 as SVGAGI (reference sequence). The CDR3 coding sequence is TGTGCCAGCAGTGTAACAGGGTTCACTGAAGCTTTCTTT. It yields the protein CASSVTGFTEAFF.

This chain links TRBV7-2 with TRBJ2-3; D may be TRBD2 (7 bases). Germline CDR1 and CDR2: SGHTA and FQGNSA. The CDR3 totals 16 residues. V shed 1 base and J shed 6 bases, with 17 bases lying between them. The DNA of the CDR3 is TGTGCCAGCAGCTTAGGACCTGGGGGGGCAGGTGATACGCAGTATTTT. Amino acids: CASSLGPGGAGDTQYF.

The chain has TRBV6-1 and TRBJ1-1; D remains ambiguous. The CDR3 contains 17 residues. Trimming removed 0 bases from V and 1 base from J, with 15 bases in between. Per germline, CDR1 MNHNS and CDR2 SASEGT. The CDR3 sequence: CASSEAATWAGNTEAFF. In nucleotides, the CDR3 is TGTGCCAGCAGTGAAGCCGCCACCTGGGCGGGGAACACTGAAGCTTTCTTT.

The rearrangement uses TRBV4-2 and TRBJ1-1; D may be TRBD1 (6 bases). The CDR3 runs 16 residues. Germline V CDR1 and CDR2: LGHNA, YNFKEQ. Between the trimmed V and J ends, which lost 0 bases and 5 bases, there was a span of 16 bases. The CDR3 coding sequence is TGTGCCAGCAGCCAAGATATTGGCGGGGGGGCGACTGAAGCTTTCTTT. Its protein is CASSQDIGGGATEAFF.